This T cell receptor beta chain originates from a study of CD8+ T cells in alopecia areata. Study-level results: Affected scalp, especially in alopecia totalis/universalis, had a higher clonality than normal scalp did.

This clone has only one observation. As yet, its antigen is unknown. RNA was isolated and reverse transcribed to cDNA, the sequencing template. Sequencing used immunoSEQ multiplex PCR; TCRdb keeps in-frame clones, though not all of them. Of about 110,000 clones in the sample, under 65% were seen once. This clonotype was sampled from a human donor with alopecia areata. Sample: NKG2D-low CD8+ T cells sorted from blood.

The CDR3 region has the DNA TGTGCCAGCAATAAGGTAGTCTACAATGAGCAGTTCTTC. It is translated as CASNKVVYNEQFF. The V gene is TRBV28, the J gene TRBJ2-1; D uncertain. Trimming shortened V by 7 bases and J by 3 bases, and 10 bases separated the two germline ends. The CDR3 sequence is 13 residues long. CDR1 MDHEN and CDR2 SYDVKM come from the germline V gene. Using reference TRBV28 and TRBJ2-1 for the parts outside the CDR3, the full variable domain is DVKVTQSSRYLVKRTGEKVFLECVQDMDHENMFWYRQDPGLGLRLIYFSYDVKMKEKGDIPEGYSVSREKKERFSLILESASTNQTSMYLCASNKVVYNEQFFGPGTRLTVL.